Below are 14 T cell receptor beta chains sequenced from a single sample in a study of CD8+ T cells in alopecia areata. cDNA prepared by RNA extraction and subsequent reverse transcription served as the template for sequencing. The protocol was immunoSEQ multiplex PCR, while the TCRdb copy is restricted to in-frame clones and leaves out a portion. Here the sample spans 150,000 to 200,000 clones, almost 65% being singletons. This sample comprised CD4+ T cells sorted from blood, obtained at week 0. The source is a human donor with alopecia areata.

The V and J genes are TRBV7-9 and TRBJ1-2, with D possibly matching TRBD1 (6 bases). CDR1 SEHNR and CDR2 FQNEAQ come from the germline V gene (reference sequence). The CDR3 runs to 14 residues. V lost 1 base and J 8 bases, leaving 14 bases between the germline ends. CDR3 nucleotide sequence: TGTGCCAGCAGCTTAGGACAGGATCCGGAGGGCTACACCTTC. It specifies CASSLGQDPEGYTF.

The chain links TRBV7-6 to TRBJ2-3; D uncertain. V was cut by 6 bases and J by 2 bases, with 9 bases left in between. This CDR3 contains 13 residues. In germline, CDR1 is SGHVS, CDR2 FNYEAQ. DNA of the CDR3: TGTGCCAGCAGGGATATCACCACAGATACGCAGTATTTT. It codes for CASRDITTDTQYF.

The chain links TRBV29-1 to TRBJ2-2; TRBD1 aligns across 8 bases. Losses at the gene ends were 6 bases for V and 7 bases for J; bases not matched to a gene: 4. In germline, CDR1 is SQVTM, CDR2 ANQGSEA. This CDR3 comprises 12 residues. The CDR3, as DNA: TGCAGCGTCCAGACAGGGGTCGGGGAGCTGTTTTTT. This translates into CSVQTGVGELFF.

The V gene is TRBV2, the J gene TRBJ2-7, with D possibly matching TRBD1 (6 bases). The CDR3 sequence is 13 residues long. Between the trimmed V and J ends, which lost 4 bases and 3 bases, there was a span of 10 bases. From germline, CDR1 is SNHLY and CDR2 FYNNEI. For the CDR3, the DNA is TGTGCCAGCAGTGGATGGGGGCACTACGAGCAGTACTTC. Protein product: CASSGWGHYEQYF.

The chain links TRBV12-5 to TRBJ2-5; D is uncertain. The V end lost 3 bases, the J end lost 5 bases, and 4 bases lay between the germline ends. In germline, CDR1 is LGHNT, CDR2 FRNRAP. There are 11 residues in the CDR3. Here the CDR3 reads CASGFSETQYF. DNA of the CDR3: TGTGCTAGTGGTTTCAGCGAGACCCAGTACTTC.

This clone occurred a few times. The chain has TRBV29-1 and TRBJ2-2, with 7 bases fitting TRBD2. With V trimmed by 7 bases and J by 5 bases, 7 bases remained unmatched. The CDR3 consists of 13 residues. Germline V lookup: CDR1 SQVTM, CDR2 ANQGSEA. As DNA, the CDR3 is TGCAGCGCCCCCGGGGAGGGAACCGGGGAGCTGTTTTTT. As protein: CSAPGEGTGELFF.

The rearrangement uses TRBV30 and TRBJ1-6; perhaps TRBD1 as D (6 bases). The CDR3 length is 14 residues. Trimming stripped 2 bases from V and 7 bases from J, with 12 bases between. Germline V gives CDR1 GTSNPN, CDR2 SVGIG (reference sequence). CDR3 coding DNA: TGTGCCTGGAGTAAGGGACAAGTGAATTCACCCCTCCACTTT. Protein: CAWSKGQVNSPLHF. The full variable domain, rest sourced from reference TRBV30 and TRBJ1-6, is SQTIHQWPATLVQPVGSPLSLECTVEGTSNPNLYWYRQAAGRGLQLLFYSVGIGQISSEVPQNLSASRPQDRQFILSSKKLLLSDSGFYLCAWSKGQVNSPLHFGNGTRLTVT.

This clone has a handful of counts. This chain joins TRBV5-1 and TRBJ2-2, with D unresolved. The germline V and J ends were trimmed by 3 bases and 5 bases, with 8 bases remaining between them. The V gene's germline CDR1 is SGHRS and CDR2 YFSETQ. This CDR3 is 13 amino acids long. CDR3 loop: CASSYAKTGELFF. CDR3 in DNA: TGCGCCAGCAGCTACGCCAAAACCGGGGAGCTGTTTTTT.

The rearrangement joins TRBV5-6 to TRBJ1-5, with D possibly being TRBD1 (5 bases). Germline loops: CDR1 SGHDT, CDR2 YYEEEE. The CDR3 loop spans 14 amino acids. Trimming took 0 bases from V and 6 from J, leaving 10 bases between them. CDR3 amino acids: CASSLGWTTQPQHF. DNA of the CDR3: TGTGCCAGCAGCTTGGGGTGGACAACTCAGCCCCAGCATTTT.

V is TRBV7-9 and J is TRBJ2-5, with D possibly TRBD1 on 6 matching bases. Germline V CDR1 and CDR2: SEHNR, FQNEAQ (reference sequence). The CDR3 covers 14 residues. Trimming shortened V by 2 bases and J by 5 bases, and 12 bases separated the two germline ends. This CDR3 is CASSLTGSRETQYF. The CDR3 region has the DNA TGTGCCAGCAGCTTAACAGGGTCGCGGGAGACCCAGTACTTC.

This chain uses TRBV25-1 with TRBJ2-7, with D possibly being TRBD1 or TRBD2 (5 bases each). The CDR3 spans 13 residues. Germline CDR1 and CDR2: MGHDK and SYGVNS. V was clipped by 6 bases and J by 3 bases, with 12 bases between them. The CDR3 spells CASSSWGYYEQYF. The CDR3 DNA reads TGTGCCAGCAGCAGCTGGGGGTACTACGAGCAGTACTTC.

This clone turned up a few times. The chain uses TRBV4-1 and TRBJ2-5, with 7 nucleotides matching TRBD1. V dropped 0 bases and J dropped 3; count of bases not matched to a gene: 7. The V gene's germline CDR1 is MGHRA and CDR2 YSYEKL. The CDR3 spans 16 residues. In nucleotides, the CDR3 is TGCGCCAGCAGCCAAGAAAGGACAGGATGGGAAGAGACCCAGTACTTC. Protein: CASSQERTGWEETQYF.

This clone was seen only a few times. V gene TRBV7-8 combines with J gene TRBJ1-2; D is perhaps TRBD1 (6 bases). Germline CDR1 is SGHVS and CDR2 is FQNEAQ. There are 15 residues in the CDR3. Trimming left V 5 bases short and J 3 bases short, with 16 bases between. The chain's CDR3 is CASSETSQGDYGYTF. The CDR3 DNA follows: TGTGCCAGCAGCGAAACCTCACAGGGCGACTATGGCTACACCTTC.

This clone was counted between two and nine times. Distinct nucleotide sequences in the sample also encode this CDR3. The V and J genes are TRBV30 and TRBJ1-5; weak D call: TRBD1 (6 bases). V dropped 4 bases and J dropped 5 bases, with 12 bases sitting between them. The germline gives CDR1 GTSNPN, CDR2 SVGIG (reference sequence). CDR3 length: 13 amino acids. The CDR3 spells CAWTNRADQPQHF. CDR3 bases: TGTGCCTGGACTAACAGGGCCGATCAGCCCCAGCATTTT.